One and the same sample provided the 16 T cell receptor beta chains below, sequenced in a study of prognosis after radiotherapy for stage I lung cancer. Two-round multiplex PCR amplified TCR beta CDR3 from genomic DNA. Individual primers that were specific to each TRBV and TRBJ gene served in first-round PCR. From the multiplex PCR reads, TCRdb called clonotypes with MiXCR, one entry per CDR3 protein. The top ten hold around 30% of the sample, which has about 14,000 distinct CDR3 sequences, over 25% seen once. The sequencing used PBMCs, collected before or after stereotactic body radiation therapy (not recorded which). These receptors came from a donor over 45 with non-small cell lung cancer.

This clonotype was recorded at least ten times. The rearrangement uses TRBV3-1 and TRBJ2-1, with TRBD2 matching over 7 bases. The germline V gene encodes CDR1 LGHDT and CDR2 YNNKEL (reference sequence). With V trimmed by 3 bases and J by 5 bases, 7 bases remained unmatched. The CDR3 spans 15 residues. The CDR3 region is CASSHRTSRNNEQFF. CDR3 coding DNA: TGTGCCAGCAGCCATCGGACTAGTCGGAACAATGAGCAGTTCTTC.

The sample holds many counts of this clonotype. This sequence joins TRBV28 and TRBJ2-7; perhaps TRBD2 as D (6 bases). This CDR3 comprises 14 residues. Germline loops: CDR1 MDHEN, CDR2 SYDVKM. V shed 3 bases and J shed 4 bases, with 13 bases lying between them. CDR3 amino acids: CASSLVADRYEQYF. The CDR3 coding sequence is TGTGCCAGCAGTTTGGTAGCGGATCGTTACGAGCAGTACTTC.

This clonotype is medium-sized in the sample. CDR3 DNA sequence: TGTGCCAGCAGCTTGGCGCGGGACAGGGGCTACGAGCAGTACTTC. Translation: CASSLARDRGYEQYF. The chain has TRBV6-4 and TRBJ2-7; 10 bases agree with TRBD1. From germline, CDR1 is MRHNA and CDR2 SNTAGT. There are 15 residues in the CDR3. The trim removed 6 bases at V and 3 bases at J, leaving 8 bases unmatched.

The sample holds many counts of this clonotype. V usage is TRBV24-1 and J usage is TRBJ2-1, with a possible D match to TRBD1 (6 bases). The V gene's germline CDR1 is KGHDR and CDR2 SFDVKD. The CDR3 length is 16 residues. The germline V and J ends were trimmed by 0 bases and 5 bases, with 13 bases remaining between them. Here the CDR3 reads CATSDLSGARNNEQFF. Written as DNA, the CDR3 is TGTGCCACCAGTGATTTGTCAGGGGCGCGGAACAATGAGCAGTTCTTC.

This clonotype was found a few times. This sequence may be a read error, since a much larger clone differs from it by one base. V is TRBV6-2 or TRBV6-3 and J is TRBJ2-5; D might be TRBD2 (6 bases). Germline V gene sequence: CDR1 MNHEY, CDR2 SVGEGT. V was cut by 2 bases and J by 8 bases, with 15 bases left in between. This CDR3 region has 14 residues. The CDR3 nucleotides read TGTGCCAGCAGTTACGGTCGACTAGTAGATACCCAGTACTTC. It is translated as CASSYGRLVDTQYF.

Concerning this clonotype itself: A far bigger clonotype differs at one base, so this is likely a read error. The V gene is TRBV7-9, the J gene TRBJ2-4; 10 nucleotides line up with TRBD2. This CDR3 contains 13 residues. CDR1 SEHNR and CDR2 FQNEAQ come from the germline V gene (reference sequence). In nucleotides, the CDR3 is TGTGCCAGCAGCCAGGGGCTAGCGGGAGCAACGTTCTTC. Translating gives CASSQGLAGATFF.

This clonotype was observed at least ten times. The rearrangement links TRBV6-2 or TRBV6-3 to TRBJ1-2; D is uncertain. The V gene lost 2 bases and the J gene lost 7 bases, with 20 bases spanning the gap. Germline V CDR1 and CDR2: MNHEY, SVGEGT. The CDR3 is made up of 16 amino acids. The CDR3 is CASSYTQYGDEGGYTF. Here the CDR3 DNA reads TGTGCCAGCAGTTACACCCAGTATGGGGATGAGGGTGGCTACACCTTC.

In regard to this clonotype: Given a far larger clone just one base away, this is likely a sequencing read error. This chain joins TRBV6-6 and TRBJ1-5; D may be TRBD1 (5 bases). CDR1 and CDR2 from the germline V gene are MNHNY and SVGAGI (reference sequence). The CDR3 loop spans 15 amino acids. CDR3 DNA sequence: TGTACCAGCAGCGCAGGCCGACGGAGGGGTCAGCCCCAGCATTTT. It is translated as CTSSAGRRRGQPQHF.

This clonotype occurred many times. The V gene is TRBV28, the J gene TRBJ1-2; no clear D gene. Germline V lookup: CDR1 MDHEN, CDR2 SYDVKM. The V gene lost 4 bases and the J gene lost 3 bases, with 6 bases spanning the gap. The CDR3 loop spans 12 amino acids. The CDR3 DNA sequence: TGTGCCAGCAGTTCACAGTACTATGGCTACACCTTC. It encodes CASSSQYYGYTF.

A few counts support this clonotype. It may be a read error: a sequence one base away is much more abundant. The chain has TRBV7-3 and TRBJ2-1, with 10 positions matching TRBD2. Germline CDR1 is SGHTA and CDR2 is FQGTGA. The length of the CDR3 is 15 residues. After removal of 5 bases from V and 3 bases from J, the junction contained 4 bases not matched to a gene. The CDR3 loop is CASSVPSGGYNEQFF. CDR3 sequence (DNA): TGTGCCAGCAGCGTCCCTAGCGGGGGCTACAATGAGCAGTTCTTC.

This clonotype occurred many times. CDR3 in amino acids: CSASPRASGGYEQYF. The DNA for the CDR3 is TGCAGTGCTAGCCCCAGAGCGAGCGGGGGCTACGAGCAGTACTTC. V and J are TRBV20-1 and TRBJ2-7, with 8 bases that match TRBD2. The CDR3 runs 15 residues. V shed 3 bases, J shed 3 bases, and the junction held 10 bases outside the gene matches. Looked up from germline, CDR1 is DFQATT and CDR2 is SNEGSKA (reference sequence).

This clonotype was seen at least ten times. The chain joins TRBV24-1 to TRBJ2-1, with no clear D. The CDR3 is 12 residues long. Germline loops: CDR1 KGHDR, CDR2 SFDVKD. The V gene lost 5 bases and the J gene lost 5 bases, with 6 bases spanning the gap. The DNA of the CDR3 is TGTGCCACCAGTGTTGGGGACAATGAGCAGTTCTTC. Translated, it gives CATSVGDNEQFF.

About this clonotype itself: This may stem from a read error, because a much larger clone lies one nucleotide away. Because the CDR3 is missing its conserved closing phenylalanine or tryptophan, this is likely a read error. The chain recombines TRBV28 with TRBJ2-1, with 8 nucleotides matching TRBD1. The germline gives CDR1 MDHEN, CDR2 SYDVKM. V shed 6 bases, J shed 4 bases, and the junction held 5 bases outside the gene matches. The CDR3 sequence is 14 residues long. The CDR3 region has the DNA TGTGCCAGCAGAGAAGGGACAGGTTACAATGAGCAGTTCTCC. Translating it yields CASREGTGYNEQFS.

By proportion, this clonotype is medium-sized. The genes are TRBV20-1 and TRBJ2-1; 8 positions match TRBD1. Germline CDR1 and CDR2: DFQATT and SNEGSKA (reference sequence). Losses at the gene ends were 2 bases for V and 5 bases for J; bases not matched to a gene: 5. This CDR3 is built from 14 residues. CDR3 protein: CSARKDRGDNEQFF. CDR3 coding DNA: TGCAGTGCTAGAAAAGACAGGGGTGACAATGAGCAGTTCTTC.

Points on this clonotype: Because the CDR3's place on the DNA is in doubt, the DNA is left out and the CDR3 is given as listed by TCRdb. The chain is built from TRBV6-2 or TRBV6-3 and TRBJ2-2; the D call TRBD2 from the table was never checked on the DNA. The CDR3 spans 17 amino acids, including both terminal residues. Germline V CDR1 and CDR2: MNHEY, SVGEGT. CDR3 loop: CAPRAAGVWFTPGSCFF.

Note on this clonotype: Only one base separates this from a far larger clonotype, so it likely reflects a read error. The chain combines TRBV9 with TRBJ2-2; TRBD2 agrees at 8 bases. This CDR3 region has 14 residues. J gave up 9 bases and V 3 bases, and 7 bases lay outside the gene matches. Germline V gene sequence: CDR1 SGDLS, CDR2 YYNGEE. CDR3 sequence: CASSGLAPAWELFF. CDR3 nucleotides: TGTGCCAGCAGCGGACTAGCGCCCGCCTGGGAGCTGTTTTTT.